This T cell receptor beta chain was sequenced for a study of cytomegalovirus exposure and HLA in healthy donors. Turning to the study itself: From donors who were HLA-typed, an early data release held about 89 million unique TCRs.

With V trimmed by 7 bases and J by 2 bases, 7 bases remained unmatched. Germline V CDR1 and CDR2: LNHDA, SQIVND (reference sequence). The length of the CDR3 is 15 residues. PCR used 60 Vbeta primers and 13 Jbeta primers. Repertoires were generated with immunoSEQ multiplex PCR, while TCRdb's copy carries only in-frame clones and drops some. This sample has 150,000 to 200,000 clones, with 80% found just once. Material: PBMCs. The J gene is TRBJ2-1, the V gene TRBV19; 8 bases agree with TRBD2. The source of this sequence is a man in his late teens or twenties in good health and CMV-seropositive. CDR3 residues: CASTPSGSPYNEQFF. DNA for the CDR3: TGTGCCAGTACCCCAAGCGGGAGTCCCTACAATGAGCAGTTCTTC.